This TCR beta chain was sequenced in a study of blood T cell repertoires in COVID-19 (dated by TCRdb to 2018 to 2020). In the study overall: Collaborator samples came from the United States, Italy and Spain and covered acute and convalescent phases of COVID-19. The prospective study material was composed of cDNA or gDNA derived from T cells, B-cell-depleted T cells, or PBMCs. The dataset comprised deeply sampled blood TCRbeta repertoires from subjects exposed to, actively infected with, or recovered from COVID-19. The repertoires were made available in a free public database intended to serve as a resource for research on the immune response to SARS-CoV-2. The samples were drawn from the first 160 participants of the ongoing ImmuneRACE study and from 1,254 subjects provided by 6 global collaborators. The sample metadata nearly always contained a de-identified subject ID, COVID-19 status, age in years and sex. Where available, HLA class I and class II types were obtained from metadata supplied by the sample provider rather than from assay-based typing.

Trimming takes 5 bases off V and 2 bases off J; junction bases not matched to a gene: 15. CDR1 and CDR2 are drawn from the germline V gene (reference sequence): GTSNPN, SVGIG. The CDR3 spans 17 residues, from the cysteine through the phenylalanine. Kept here is only the CDR3 DNA, which spans 51 bases and is read in frame from base 1. Summary of the overall study and its limitations: Clinical and demographic metadata were provided uncurated, with the amount varying by source and participant.

TCRbeta CDR3 regions were amplified from genomic DNA by means of the immunoSEQ Assay, a bias-controlled multiplex PCR. On the study's bioinformatics: Nucleated cell counts per sample were estimated from amplification of reference gene primers within the assay. To quantify the absolute abundance of each unique TCRbeta CDR3 rearrangement, sequence reads were collapsed and filtered. For each sample, productive Simpson clonality was calculated as the square root of Simpson's diversity index across productive rearrangements. TCRdb's version of the immuneACCESS table is confined to in-frame rearrangements and falls short of the full clone set. An unresolved V gene accounts for under half of the shortfall where checked; the remainder is of unknown origin. The DNA was the basis for D and trimming; V, J and clone size are from that table. The sample has 250,000 to 400,000 clones on record, 85% to 90% of them singletons. Jointly, the top ten make up 2.5% to 3% of the sample.

One collaborating source in Seattle enrolled patients while the patients were actively infected and followed the patients over time throughout the course of disease. Whole blood was collected in K2EDTA tubes by collaborating institutions according to the institutions' own protocols. For TCRbeta analysis, collaborator samples were shipped as frozen whole blood, as isolated PBMCs, or as DNA extracted from either sample type. Comments on this clone: The antigen it binds to is not known. There are no base qualities to consult, and no much larger clone falls within one base.

Sequencing used peripheral blood. This receptor was taken from a woman aged 25-40 years with COVID-19, enrolled during active disease. Recombination linked TRBV30 to TRBJ1-5, and TRBD1 matches 7 of the central bases. The DNA is TGTGCCTGGGCGACAGGGACGACTCTCGGGGGCAATCAGCCCCAGCATTTT. The resulting protein is CAWATGTTLGGNQPQHF.